The T cell receptor beta chain under discussion was sequenced for a study of T cell responses to AZD1222 COVID-19 vaccine. Study information: Samples with a second dose at about 4 or about 12 weeks were pooled together.

The assay was immunoSEQ multiplex PCR, and TCRdb's table has in-frame clones only and misses some. The table lists roughly 120,000 clones, more than 80% of them singletons. With regard to this clone: Its target is unknown.

Study results and caveats: Across spike, vaccine-associated CD4 TCRs were found, dominant at 160-218 and 743-854. Repertoire sampling was restricted to post-peak T cell response timepoints. A mostly white British donor set with more females was recruited, and clonal diversity was possibly underestimated.

The source of this sequence is an adult in good health. The sequences come from peripheral blood, collected on day 0 of AZD1222 vaccination.

The CDR3 region has the DNA TGCGCCAGCAGCCAGATGAGTAGCGGGAGTGGAGATACGCAGTATTTT. Its protein product is CASSQMSSGSGDTQYF. V is TRBV5-1 and J is TRBJ2-3; 9 bases are a match to TRBD2. This CDR3 is built from 16 residues. The V segment lost 4 bases and the J segment 5 bases; nucleotides outside the gene matches: 11. Germline V gene sequence: CDR1 SGHRS, CDR2 YFSETQ.